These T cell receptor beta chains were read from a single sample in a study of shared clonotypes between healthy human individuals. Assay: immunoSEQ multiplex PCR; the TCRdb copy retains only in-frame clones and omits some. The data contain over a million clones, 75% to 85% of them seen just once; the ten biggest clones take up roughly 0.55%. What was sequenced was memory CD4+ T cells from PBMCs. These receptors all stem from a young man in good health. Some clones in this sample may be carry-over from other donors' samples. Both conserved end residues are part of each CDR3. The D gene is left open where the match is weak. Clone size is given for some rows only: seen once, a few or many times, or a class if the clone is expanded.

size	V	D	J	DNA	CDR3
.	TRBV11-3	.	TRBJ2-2	TGTGCCAGCAGCTTAGATGATGTGAAGACTAACACCGGGGAGCTGTTTTTT	CASSLDDVKTNTGELFF
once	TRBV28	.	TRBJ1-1	TGTGCCAGCAGCCAAGGACGAATTTCCGTGAACACTGAAGCTTTCTTT	CASSQGRISVNTEAFF
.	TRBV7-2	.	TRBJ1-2	TGTGCCAGCAGCTTAGGCAGTCACTATGGCTACACCTTC	CASSLGSHYGYTF
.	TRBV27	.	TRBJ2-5	TGTGCCAGCAGATCCGGGGCCCAAGAGACCCAGTACTTC	CASRSGAQETQYF
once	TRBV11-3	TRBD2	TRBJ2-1	TGTGCCAGCAGCTTAACTAGCGGGGCCTACAATGAGCAGTTCTTC	CASSLTSGAYNEQFF
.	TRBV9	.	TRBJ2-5	TGTGCCAGCAGCCCCCGTTCAATGGACCAAGAGACCCAGTACTTC	CASSPRSMDQETQYF
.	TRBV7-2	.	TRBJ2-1	TGTGCCAGCAGCCGGAGTATGGTGAGCTCCTACAATGAGCAGTTCTTC	CASSRSMVSSYNEQFF
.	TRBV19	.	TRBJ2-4	TGTGCCAGTAGTAGCCCCCGGTCCGGAGCCAAAAACATTCAGTACTTC	CASSSPRSGAKNIQYF
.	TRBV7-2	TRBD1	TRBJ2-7	TGTGCCAGCAGCTTAGATGGGACAGGGTACGAGCAGTACTTC	CASSLDGTGYEQYF
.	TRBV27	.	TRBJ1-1	TGTGCCAGCAGTGTAACCTTACAGGGTGGTGAAGCTTTCTTT	CASSVTLQGGEAFF
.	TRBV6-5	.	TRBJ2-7	TGTGCCACCTTCTCAAGCTCCTACGAGCAGTACTTC	CATFSSSYEQYF
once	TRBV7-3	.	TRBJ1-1	TGTGCCAGCAGCTTATCAGGGGCGACCGCTGAAGCTTTCTTT	CASSLSGATAEAFF
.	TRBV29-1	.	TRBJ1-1	TGCAGCGTTGACCCGGGGCGGGTTGAAGCTTTCTTT	CSVDPGRVEAFF
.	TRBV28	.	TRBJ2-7	TGTGCCACGGGAAGGCAACCCTACGAGCAGTACTTC	CATGRQPYEQYF
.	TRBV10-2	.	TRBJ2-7	TGCGCCAGCAGGGGGGCCTACTACGAGCAGTACTTC	CASRGAYYEQYF